This T cell receptor (beta chain) was sequenced for a study of T cell responses to AZD1222 COVID-19 vaccine. General observations from the study: With two AZD1222 doses given, Spike-specific TCR breadth and depth both rose. The peak T cell response came first, and repertoires were sampled only after it.

TCRdb's table, derived via immunoSEQ multiplex PCR, lists solely in-frame clones and lacks some. The sample holds approximately 150,000 clones, 90% seen once. This CDR3 spans 13 amino acids. With 1 base removed from V and 0 bases from J, the gap between germline ends came to 7 bases. Per germline, CDR1 GTSNPN and CDR2 SVGIG (reference sequence). About this clone itself: The antigen is not known.

Sequenced here: peripheral blood, sampled 28 days after the second AZD1222 dose. The clonotype was recovered from an adult who received the AZD1222 COVID-19 vaccine. The chain employs TRBV30 and TRBJ2-7, with D possibly TRBD2 on 6 matching bases. The CDR3 DNA is TGTGCCTGGAGTGGCGGGAACTCCTACGAGCAGTACTTC. Residues: CAWSGGNSYEQYF.